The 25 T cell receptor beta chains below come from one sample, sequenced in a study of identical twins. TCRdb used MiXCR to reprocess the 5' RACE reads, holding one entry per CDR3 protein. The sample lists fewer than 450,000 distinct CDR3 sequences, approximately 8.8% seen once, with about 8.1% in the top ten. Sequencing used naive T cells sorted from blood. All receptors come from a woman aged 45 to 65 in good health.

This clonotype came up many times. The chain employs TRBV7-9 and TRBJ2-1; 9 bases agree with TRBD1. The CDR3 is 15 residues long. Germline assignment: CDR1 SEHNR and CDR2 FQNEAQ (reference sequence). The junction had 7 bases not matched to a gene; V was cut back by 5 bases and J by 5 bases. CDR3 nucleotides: TGTGCCAGCAGCCGGACAGGGGTAGCGCACAATGAGCAGTTCTTC. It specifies CASSRTGVAHNEQFF.

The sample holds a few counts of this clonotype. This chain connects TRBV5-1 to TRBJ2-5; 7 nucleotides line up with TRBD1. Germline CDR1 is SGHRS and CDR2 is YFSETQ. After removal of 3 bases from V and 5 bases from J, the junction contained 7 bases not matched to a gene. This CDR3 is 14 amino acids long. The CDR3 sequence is CASSSMTGTETQYF. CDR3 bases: TGCGCCAGCAGCTCAATGACAGGGACGGAGACCCAGTACTTC.

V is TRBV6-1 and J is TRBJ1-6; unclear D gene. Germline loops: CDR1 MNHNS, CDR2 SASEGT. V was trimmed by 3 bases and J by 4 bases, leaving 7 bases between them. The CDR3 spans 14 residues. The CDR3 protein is CASSEEQYNSPLHF. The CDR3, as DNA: TGTGCCAGCAGTGAGGAGCAATATAATTCACCCCTCCACTTT.

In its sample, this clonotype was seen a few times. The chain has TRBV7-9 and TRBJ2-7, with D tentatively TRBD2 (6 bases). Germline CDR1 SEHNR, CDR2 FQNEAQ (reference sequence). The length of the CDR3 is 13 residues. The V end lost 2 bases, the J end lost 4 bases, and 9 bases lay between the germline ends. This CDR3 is CASSLLGRYEQYF. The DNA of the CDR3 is TGTGCCAGCAGCTTACTTGGGAGGTACGAGCAGTACTTC.

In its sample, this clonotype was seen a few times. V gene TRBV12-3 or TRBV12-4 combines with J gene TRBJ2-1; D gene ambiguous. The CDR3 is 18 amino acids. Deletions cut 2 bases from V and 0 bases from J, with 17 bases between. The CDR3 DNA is TGTGCCAGCAGTTTATCACCCCCGGTTGAGAGCTCCTACAATGAGCAGTTCTTC. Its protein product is CASSLSPPVESSYNEQFF.

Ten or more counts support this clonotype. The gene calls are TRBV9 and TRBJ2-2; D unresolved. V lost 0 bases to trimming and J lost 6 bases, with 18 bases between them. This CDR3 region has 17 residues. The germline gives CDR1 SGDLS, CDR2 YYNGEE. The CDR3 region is CASSVDERTQTSGELFF. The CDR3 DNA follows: TGTGCCAGCAGCGTAGACGAACGGACCCAGACGTCCGGGGAGCTGTTTTTT.

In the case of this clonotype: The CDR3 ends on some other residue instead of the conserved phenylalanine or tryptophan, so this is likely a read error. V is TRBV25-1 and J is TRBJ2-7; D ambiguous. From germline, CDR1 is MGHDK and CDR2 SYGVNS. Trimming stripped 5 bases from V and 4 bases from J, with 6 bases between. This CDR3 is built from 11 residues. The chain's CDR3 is CASSRVYEQYS. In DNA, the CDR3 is TGTGCCAGCAGTAGGGTGTACGAGCAGTACTCC.

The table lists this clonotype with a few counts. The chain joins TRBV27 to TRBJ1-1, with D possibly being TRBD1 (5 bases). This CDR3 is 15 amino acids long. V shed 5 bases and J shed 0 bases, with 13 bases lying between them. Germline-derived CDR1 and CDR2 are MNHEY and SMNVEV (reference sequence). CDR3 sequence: CASSAVGRVNTEAFF. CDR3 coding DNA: TGTGCCAGCAGTGCGGTGGGGCGGGTGAACACTGAAGCTTTCTTT.

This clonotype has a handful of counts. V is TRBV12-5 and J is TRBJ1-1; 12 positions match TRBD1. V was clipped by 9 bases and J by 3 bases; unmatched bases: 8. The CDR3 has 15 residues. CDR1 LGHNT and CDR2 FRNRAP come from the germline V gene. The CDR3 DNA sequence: TGTGCTAGACCCGGGACAGGGGGCTGGGACACTGAAGCTTTCTTT. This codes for CARPGTGGWDTEAFF.

CDR3 nucleotides: TGCGCCAGCAGACGTACGGGACAGGGAGACGAAAAACTGTTTTTT. Translation: CASRRTGQGDEKLFF. V usage is TRBV5-1 and J usage is TRBJ1-4; 9 nucleotides match TRBD1. Per germline, CDR1 SGHRS and CDR2 YFSETQ. Germline trimming cut 5 bases from V and 8 bases from J; bases unmatched to any gene: 10. This CDR3 is 15 amino acids long.

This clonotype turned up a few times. In DNA, the CDR3 is TGTGCCAGCAGCTTACCCCCCGGGACAGGAGCCTACGAGCAGTACTTC. Its protein product is CASSLPPGTGAYEQYF. The chain joins TRBV7-9 to TRBJ2-7; TRBD1 matches 8 bases. The CDR3 has 16 amino acids. The germline V gene encodes CDR1 SEHNR and CDR2 FQNEAQ (reference sequence). Trimming cost V 2 bases and J 2 bases; bases outside gene matches: 8.

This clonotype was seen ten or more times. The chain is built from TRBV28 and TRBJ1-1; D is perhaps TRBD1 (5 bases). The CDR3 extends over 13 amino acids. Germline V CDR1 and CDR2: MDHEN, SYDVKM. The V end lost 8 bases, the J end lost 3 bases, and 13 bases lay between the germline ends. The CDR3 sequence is CASGYVGDTEAFF. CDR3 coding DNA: TGTGCCAGCGGCTACGTGGGGGACACTGAAGCTTTCTTT.

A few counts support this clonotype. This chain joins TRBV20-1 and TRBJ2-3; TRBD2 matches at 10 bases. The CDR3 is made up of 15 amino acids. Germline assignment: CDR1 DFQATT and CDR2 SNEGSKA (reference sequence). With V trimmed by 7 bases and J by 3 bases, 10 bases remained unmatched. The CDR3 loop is CSGTTSGYRTDTQYF. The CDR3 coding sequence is TGCAGTGGGACGACTAGCGGGTATAGGACAGATACGCAGTATTTT.

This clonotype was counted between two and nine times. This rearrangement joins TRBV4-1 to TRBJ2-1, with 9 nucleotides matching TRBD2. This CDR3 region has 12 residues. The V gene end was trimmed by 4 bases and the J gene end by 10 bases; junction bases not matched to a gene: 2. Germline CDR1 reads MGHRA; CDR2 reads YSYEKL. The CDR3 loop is CASSPSGIEQFF. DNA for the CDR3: TGCGCCAGCAGCCCTAGCGGGATCGAGCAGTTCTTC.

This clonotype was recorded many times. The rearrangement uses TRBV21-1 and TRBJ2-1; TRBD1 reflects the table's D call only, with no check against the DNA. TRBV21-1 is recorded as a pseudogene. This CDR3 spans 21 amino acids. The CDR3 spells CASSRAGWLAGEGPPPNEQFF. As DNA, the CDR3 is TGTGCCAGCAGCAGAGCTGGATGGCTAGCGGGAGAGGGGCCCCCCCCTAATGAGCAGTTCTTC.

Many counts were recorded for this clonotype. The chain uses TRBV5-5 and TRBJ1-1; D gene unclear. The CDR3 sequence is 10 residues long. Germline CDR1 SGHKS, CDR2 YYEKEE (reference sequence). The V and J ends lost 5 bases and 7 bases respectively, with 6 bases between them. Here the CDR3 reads CASSGIEAFF. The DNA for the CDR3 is TGTGCCAGCAGTGGGATTGAAGCTTTCTTT.

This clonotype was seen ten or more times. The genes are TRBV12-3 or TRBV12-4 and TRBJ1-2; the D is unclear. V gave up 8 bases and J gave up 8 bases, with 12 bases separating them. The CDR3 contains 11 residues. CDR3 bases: TGTGCCAGCGGTTACAGAAAGGGCTACACCTTC. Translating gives CASGYRKGYTF.

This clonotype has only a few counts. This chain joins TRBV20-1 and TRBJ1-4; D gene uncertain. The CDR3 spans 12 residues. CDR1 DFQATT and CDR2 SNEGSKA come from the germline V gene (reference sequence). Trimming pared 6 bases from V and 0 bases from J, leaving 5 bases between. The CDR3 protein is CSARATNEKLFF. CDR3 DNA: TGCAGTGCGAGGGCAACTAATGAAAAACTGTTTTTT.

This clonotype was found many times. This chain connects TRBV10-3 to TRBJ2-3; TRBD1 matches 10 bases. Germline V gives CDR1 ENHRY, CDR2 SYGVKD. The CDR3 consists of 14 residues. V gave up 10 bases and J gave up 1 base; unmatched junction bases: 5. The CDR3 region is CATGGTGGTDTQYF. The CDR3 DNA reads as TGTGCCACGGGAGGGACAGGGGGCACAGATACGCAGTATTTT.

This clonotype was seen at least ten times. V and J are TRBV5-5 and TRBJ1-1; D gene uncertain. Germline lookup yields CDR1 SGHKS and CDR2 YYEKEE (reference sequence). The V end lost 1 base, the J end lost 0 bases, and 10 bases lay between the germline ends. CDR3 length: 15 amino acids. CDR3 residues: CASSLRVRVNTEAFF. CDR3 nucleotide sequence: TGTGCCAGCAGCTTGAGGGTCAGAGTGAACACTGAAGCTTTCTTT.

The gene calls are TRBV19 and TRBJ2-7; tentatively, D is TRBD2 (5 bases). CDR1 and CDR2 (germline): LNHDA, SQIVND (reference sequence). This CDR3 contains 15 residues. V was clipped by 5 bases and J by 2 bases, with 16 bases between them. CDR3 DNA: TGTGCCAGTAGTCTCTCGTCGACGGGAACCTACGAGCAGTACTTC. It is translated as CASSLSSTGTYEQYF.

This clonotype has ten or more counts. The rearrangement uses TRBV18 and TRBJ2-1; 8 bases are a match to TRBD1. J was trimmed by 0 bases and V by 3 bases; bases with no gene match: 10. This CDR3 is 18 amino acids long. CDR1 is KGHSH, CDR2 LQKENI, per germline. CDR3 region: CASSPATGGFYSYNEQFF. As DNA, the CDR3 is TGTGCCAGCTCACCGGCCACAGGGGGATTTTACTCCTACAATGAGCAGTTCTTC. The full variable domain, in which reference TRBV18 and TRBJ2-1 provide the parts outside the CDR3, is NAGVMQNPRHLVRRRGQEARLRCSPMKGHSHVYWYRQLPEEGLKFMVYLQKENIIDESGMPKERFSAEFPKEGPSILRIQQVVRGDSAAYFCASSPATGGFYSYNEQFFGPGTRLTVL.

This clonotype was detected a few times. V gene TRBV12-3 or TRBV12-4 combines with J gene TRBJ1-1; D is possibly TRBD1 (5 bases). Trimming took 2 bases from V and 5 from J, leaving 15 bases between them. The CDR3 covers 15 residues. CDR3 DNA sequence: TGTGCCAGCAGTTTATGGGGGGTTAGGGGTACTGAAGCTTTCTTT. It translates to CASSLWGVRGTEAFF.

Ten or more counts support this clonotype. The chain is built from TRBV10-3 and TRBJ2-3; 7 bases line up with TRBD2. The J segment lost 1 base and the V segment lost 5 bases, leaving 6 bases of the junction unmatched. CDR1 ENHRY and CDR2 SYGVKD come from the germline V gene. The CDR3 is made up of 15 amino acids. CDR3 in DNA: TGTGCCATCAGTCTTCTTGCGGGAGGCACAGATACGCAGTATTTT. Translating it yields CAISLLAGGTDTQYF.

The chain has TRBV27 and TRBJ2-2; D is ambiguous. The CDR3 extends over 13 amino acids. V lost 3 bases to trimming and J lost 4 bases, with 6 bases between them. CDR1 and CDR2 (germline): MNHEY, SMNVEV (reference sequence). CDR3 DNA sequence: TGTGCCAGCAGTTTCCGGCTCACCGGGGAGCTGTTTTTT. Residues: CASSFRLTGELFF.